Below, 25 T cell receptor beta chains from the same sample are listed, as sequenced in a study of identical twins. TCRdb passed the 5' RACE reads through MiXCR, listing each CDR3 protein once. Of roughly 700,000 distinct CDR3 sequences in the sample, over 8.5% were seen once. The sample was also linked to a second study, of yellow fever vaccine responses in identical twins.

The sample comprised PBMCs. The receptors here all came from a woman aged 18 to 35 in good health.

This clonotype was detected many times. This rearrangement joins TRBV5-6 to TRBJ2-3, with 8 bases lining up with TRBD2. Looked up from germline, CDR1 is SGHDT and CDR2 is YYEEEE. V dropped 4 bases and J dropped 3; count of bases not matched to a gene: 7. There are 15 residues in the CDR3. CDR3 protein: CASSVRSGRTDTQYF. The CDR3 DNA is TGTGCCAGCAGCGTTAGGAGCGGGAGAACAGATACGCAGTATTTT.

The rearrangement links TRBV2 to TRBJ2-1; TRBD2 aligns across 7 bases. Per germline, CDR1 SNHLY and CDR2 FYNNEI. V gave up 8 bases and J gave up 8 bases; unmatched junction bases: 9. This CDR3 has 13 residues. DNA of the CDR3: TGTGCCAGCGTCCCTCTCAGCGGGGATGAGCAGTTCTTC. Amino acids: CASVPLSGDEQFF. Full variable domain (remainder filled in from reference TRBV2 and TRBJ2-1): EPEVTQTPSHQVTQMGQEVILRCVPISNHLYFYWYRQILGQKVEFLVSFYNNEISEKSEIFDDQFSVERPDGSNFTLKIRSTKLEDSAMYFCASVPLSGDEQFFGPGTRLTVL.

This clonotype was counted between two and nine times. This chain connects TRBV5-1 to TRBJ2-7, with 7 bases identical to TRBD1. The V and J ends lost 5 bases and 4 bases, in that order; junction bases with no gene match: 12. From germline, CDR1 is SGHRS and CDR2 YFSETQ. The CDR3 is 15 amino acids. The CDR3 bases are TGCGCCAGCAGACCCCGGACAGGCCAGGGATACGAGCAGTACTTC. Protein: CASRPRTGQGYEQYF.

This clonotype was observed many times. This sequence joins TRBV4-3 and TRBJ2-7; D call uncertain. V was clipped by 2 bases and J by 7 bases, with 12 bases between them. The CDR3 is made up of 13 amino acids. Germline values: CDR1 LGHNA, CDR2 YSLEER. The CDR3 spells CASSQQLEMEQYF. DNA for the CDR3: TGCGCCAGCAGCCAACAGTTGGAAATGGAGCAGTACTTC.

Here the CDR3 DNA reads TGCAGTGTTACCGATGGCGGGAGCACAGATACGCAGTATTTT. Translating gives CSVTDGGSTDTQYF. J is TRBJ2-3 and V is TRBV20-1; a weak D match, TRBD2 (5 bases). V lost 7 bases, J lost 0 bases, and 14 bases lay in between. This CDR3 has 14 amino acids. The germline CDR1 and CDR2 sequences are DFQATT and SNEGSKA (reference sequence).

This sequence joins TRBV29-1 and TRBJ1-2, with 8 bases lining up with TRBD1. The CDR3 loop spans 13 amino acids. Germline V gene lookup returns CDR1 SQVTM and CDR2 ANQGSEA. V lost 6 bases to trimming and J lost 4 bases; unmatched junction nucleotides: 7. The CDR3 sequence is CSVTQGVGYGYTF. The CDR3 bases are TGCAGCGTAACACAGGGGGTCGGCTATGGCTACACCTTC.

This clonotype was observed at least ten times. V gene TRBV29-1 combines with J gene TRBJ1-2, with 7 positions matching TRBD1. Per the germline V gene, CDR1 is SQVTM and CDR2 is ANQGSEA. CDR3 length equals 14 residues. V lost 6 bases to trimming and J lost 3 bases; unmatched junction nucleotides: 10. The CDR3 loop reads CSVPGQERYYGYTF. The CDR3 nucleotides read TGCAGCGTCCCTGGACAGGAGAGGTACTATGGCTACACCTTC.

The rearrangement links TRBV20-1 to TRBJ2-3; D perhaps matches TRBD1 (6 bases). CDR1 and CDR2 from the germline V gene are DFQATT and SNEGSKA (reference sequence). The CDR3 is 12 residues long. V shed 5 bases and J shed 2 bases, with 8 bases lying between them. The CDR3 here is CSAEGVTDTQYF. In nucleotides, the CDR3 is TGCAGTGCTGAGGGGGTCACAGATACGCAGTATTTT.

This clonotype was seen repeatedly, ten times or more. This chain links TRBV4-2 with TRBJ2-7; D uncertain. The ends were cut back, 0 bases at V and 0 bases at J, with 6 bases in the middle. CDR3 length: 14 amino acids. Germline V gene lookup returns CDR1 LGHNA and CDR2 YNFKEQ. This chain's CDR3 is CASSQEAISYEQYF. In nucleotides, the CDR3 is TGTGCCAGCAGCCAAGAAGCTATCTCCTACGAGCAGTACTTC.

The chain has TRBV29-1 and TRBJ2-5; D call uncertain. The germline V gene encodes CDR1 SQVTM and CDR2 ANQGSEA. V shed 3 bases and J shed 0 bases, with 17 bases lying between them. The length of the CDR3 is 16 residues. CDR3 sequence reads: CSVEPSAITDQETQYF. CDR3 coding DNA: TGCAGCGTTGAGCCTTCAGCGATAACCGACCAAGAGACCCAGTACTTC.

This clonotype was counted ten times or more. The chain employs TRBV27 and TRBJ2-2; the D is unclear. Germline values: CDR1 MNHEY, CDR2 SMNVEV (reference sequence). The CDR3 covers 13 residues. V lost 3 bases, J lost 4 bases, and 6 bases lay in between. The chain's CDR3 is CASSLGITGELFF. CDR3 in DNA: TGTGCCAGCAGTTTGGGGATCACCGGGGAGCTGTTTTTT.

This clonotype was seen a few times. The J gene is TRBJ2-2, the V gene TRBV28; TRBD1 agrees at 8 bases. V was clipped by 2 bases and J by 5 bases; unmatched bases: 4. CDR1 is MDHEN and CDR2 is SYDVKM in the germline V gene. This CDR3 has 15 residues. The chain's CDR3 is CASSLTDRDTGELFF. In DNA, the CDR3 is TGTGCCAGCAGTTTAACGGACAGGGATACCGGGGAGCTGTTTTTT.

The table lists this clonotype with a few counts. The chain carries TRBV24-1 and TRBJ2-7; weak D call: TRBD1 (6 bases). CDR3 size: 15 residues. Per the germline V gene, CDR1 is KGHDR and CDR2 is SFDVKD. Between the trimmed V and J ends, which lost 3 bases and 9 bases, there was a span of 20 bases. CDR3 in DNA: TGTGCCACCAGTGATCGGGGACATACTCCCCACGTGCAGTACTTC. It encodes CATSDRGHTPHVQYF.

This clonotype was picked up many times. V gene TRBV4-1 combines with J gene TRBJ2-3; D is possibly TRBD2 (5 bases). Germline V gene lookup returns CDR1 MGHRA and CDR2 YSYEKL. The V end was cut by 6 bases, the J end by 3 bases, with 19 bases between. The CDR3 is 16 amino acids. Written as DNA, the CDR3 is TGCGCCAGCAGTCTGGGCTCGGACCGGAGGACAGATACGCAGTATTTT. It is translated as CASSLGSDRRTDTQYF.

The genes are TRBV10-2 and TRBJ1-5, with D possibly being TRBD1 (6 bases). Germline values: CDR1 WSHSY, CDR2 SAAADI. This CDR3 contains 14 residues. The germline V and J ends were trimmed by 6 bases and 1 base, with 10 bases remaining between them. CDR3 nucleotides: TGCGCCAGCAGAAGGACAGCGAGCAATCAGCCCCAGCATTTT. Translating it yields CASRRTASNQPQHF.

This clonotype has a count of ten or more. The chain is built from TRBV10-3 and TRBJ2-1; 11 bases fit TRBD2. There are 15 residues in the CDR3. The germline CDR1 and CDR2 sequences are ENHRY and SYGVKD. J was trimmed by 12 bases and V by 4 bases; bases with no gene match: 11. The CDR3 is CAISASVLAGGRQFF. The CDR3, as DNA: TGTGCCATCAGTGCGTCTGTCCTAGCGGGGGGACGGCAGTTCTTC.

This clonotype was found a few times. The CDR3 nucleotides are TGTGCCAGCAGCCACCAGACAGGGGAGTTCACTGAAGCTTTCTTT. Encoded protein: CASSHQTGEFTEAFF. The chain couples TRBV13 to TRBJ1-1; TRBD1 matches at 8 bases. This CDR3 has 15 amino acids. Germline CDR1 reads PRHDT; CDR2 reads FYEKMQ (reference sequence). J gave up 4 bases and V 5 bases, and 9 bases lay outside the gene matches.

This clonotype was seen many times. V usage is TRBV28 and J usage is TRBJ1-1; 8 positions agree with TRBD1. The CDR3 extends over 15 amino acids. Trimming took 3 bases from V and 5 from J; bases not matched to a gene: 8. In germline, CDR1 is MDHEN, CDR2 SYDVKM. In nucleotides, the CDR3 is TGTGCCAGCAGTTTGGACACAGGGGGACGGACTGAAGCTTTCTTT. This sequence encodes CASSLDTGGRTEAFF. Full variable domain (remainder filled in from reference TRBV28 and TRBJ1-1): DVKVTQSSRYLVKRTGEKVFLECVQDMDHENMFWYRQDPGLGLRLIYFSYDVKMKEKGDIPEGYSVSREKKERFSLILESASTNQTSMYLCASSLDTGGRTEAFFGQGTRLTVV.

This clonotype was seen only a few times. The rearrangement joins TRBV27 to TRBJ2-3; TRBD1 might be the D (5 bases). The length of the CDR3 is 16 residues. The ends were cut back, 2 bases at V and 6 bases at J, with 18 bases in the middle. Per the germline V gene, CDR1 is MNHEY and CDR2 is SMNVEV (reference sequence). CDR3 residues: CASSLIPGLRGDTQYF. The CDR3 region has the DNA TGTGCCAGCAGTTTAATTCCAGGGCTTCGCGGTGATACGCAGTATTTT.

The chain recombines TRBV5-6 with TRBJ2-7; D not certain. Germline V gene lookup returns CDR1 SGHDT and CDR2 YYEEEE. V was cut by 0 bases and J by 5 bases, with 12 bases left in between. The CDR3 has 14 residues. The CDR3 reads CASSLAPHPDEQYF. Written as DNA, the CDR3 is TGTGCCAGCAGCTTGGCCCCCCATCCGGACGAGCAGTACTTC.

This clonotype was detected many times. V is TRBV4-1 and J is TRBJ2-2, with 7 bases aligning to TRBD2. Trimming at V came to 0 bases and at J to 5 bases, leaving 9 bases not matched to a gene. Germline CDR1 is MGHRA and CDR2 is YSYEKL. This CDR3 comprises 17 residues. CDR3 residues: CASSQDGLADLTGELFF. CDR3 DNA sequence: TGCGCCAGCAGCCAAGATGGGCTAGCGGACCTAACCGGGGAGCTGTTTTTT.

This clonotype appeared a few times. In DNA form, the CDR3 reads TGTGCCAGCAGCTTGATGACGGGCGTAGGAAACACCATATATTTT. It specifies CASSLMTGVGNTIYF. The chain employs TRBV11-2 and TRBJ1-3, with D unresolved. Germline V gene sequence: CDR1 SGHAT, CDR2 FQNNGV. The CDR3 is 15 residues long. Trimming left V 3 bases short and J 4 bases short, with 13 bases between.

This clonotype has just a few counts. The V gene is TRBV4-1, the J gene TRBJ2-5, with D perhaps matching TRBD2 (5 bases). V lost 4 bases and J 5 bases, leaving 17 bases between the germline ends. Germline-derived CDR1 and CDR2 are MGHRA and YSYEKL. CDR3 length: 15 amino acids. CDR3 DNA: TGCGCCAGCAGCCTCCGGACTGCCAGCTCGGAGACCCAGTACTTC. It translates to CASSLRTASSETQYF.

This clonotype was seen at least ten times. The CDR3 nucleotides are TGCAGTGCAAGCCGGGGGGTTGGCAATCAGCCCCAGCATTTT. Amino acids: CSASRGVGNQPQHF. The chain joins TRBV20-1 to TRBJ1-5, with D maybe TRBD1 (5 bases). CDR3 length equals 14 residues. Looked up from germline, CDR1 is DFQATT and CDR2 is SNEGSKA (reference sequence). V was pared by 6 bases and J by 2 bases, with 14 bases between.

In its sample, this clonotype was seen a few times. The chain couples TRBV29-1 to TRBJ2-1; 16 bases map to TRBD2. CDR1 SQVTM and CDR2 ANQGSEA come from the germline V gene. This CDR3 contains 16 residues. V trimming: 4 bases; J trimming: 6 bases; junction bases outside the gene matches: 6. CDR3 in amino acids: CSVVGTSGRALNEQFF. In DNA form, the CDR3 reads TGCAGCGTTGTCGGGACTAGCGGGAGGGCCCTCAATGAGCAGTTCTTC.